Each of the 2 T cell receptor beta chains below was sequenced from the same sample in a study of beta chain features in type 1 diabetes (dated by TCRdb to 2016 to 2019). To prepare the library, the immunoSEQ multiplex PCR assay was applied. The entire amount of isolated RNA was reverse transcribed using the High Capacity cDNA Reverse Transcription Kit, so the sequenced TCRB transcripts were expressed ones. TCRdb stores this immuneACCESS table with in-frame sequences only. Part of the clones is absent; in the studies checked, under half of the shortfall reflects unresolved V genes, and no reason is known for the rest. The sample has 970,000 or so clones on record, about a sixth of them singletons. The leading ten clones occupy 0.023% of the sample. The sample was naive CD4+ T cells from blood. Explained via the paper, the cell subset or site label denotes: true naive CD4+ T cells. The source of these receptors is a woman aged 18 to 35 in good health.

The V gene is TRBV19, the J gene TRBJ2-2; TRBD2 agrees at 11 bases. The V gene end was trimmed by 10 bases and the J gene end by 5 bases; junction bases not matched to a gene: 15. Germline CDR1 LNHDA, CDR2 SQIVND (reference sequence). The CDR3 is 17 amino acids. The CDR3: CATLRELAGVGTGELFF. In nucleotides, the CDR3 is TGTGCCACCCTGCGGGAACTAGCGGGAGTTGGGACCGGGGAGCTGTTTTTT.

The chain links TRBV4-2 to TRBJ2-1, with D uncertain. Deletions cut 0 bases from V and 7 bases from J, with 10 bases between. In germline, CDR1 is LGHNA, CDR2 YNFKEQ. CDR3 length: 14 amino acids. This CDR3 reads CASSQDRLSNEQFF. The CDR3 DNA follows: TGTGCCAGCAGCCAAGATCGACTTTCTAATGAGCAGTTCTTC.